The 13 T cell receptor beta chains below were found in one sample sequenced in a study of CDR3 diversity in severe acne. One entry per CDR3 protein results from TCRdb running MiXCR on the PCR reads. There are about 97,000 distinct CDR3 sequences in the sample; more than 45% occur only once, and roughly an eighth lies in the top ten. Source material: blood. Source of these receptors: a male donor with acne.

This chain joins TRBV14 and TRBJ2-2; D uncertain. Germline CDR1 is SGHDN and CDR2 is FVKESK. Trimming cost V 1 base and J 6 bases, with 9 bases left between them. The CDR3 extends over 14 amino acids. The CDR3 DNA follows: TGTGCCAGCAGCCAAGTGGCTTCGGCCGGGGAGCTGTTTTTT. It codes for CASSQVASAGELFF.

The chain combines TRBV20-1 with TRBJ2-1; 8 nucleotides match TRBD2. The germline V gene has CDR1 DFQATT and CDR2 SNEGSKA (reference sequence). This CDR3 comprises 15 residues. V shed 3 bases and J 7 bases; nucleotides not matched to a gene: 11. The CDR3 region is CSASGRAAVANEQFF. The CDR3 nucleotides read TGCAGTGCTAGCGGGAGGGCCGCAGTTGCTAATGAGCAGTTCTTC.

The V and J genes are TRBV29-1 and TRBJ1-1; no definite D call. The V gene lost 6 bases and the J gene lost 0 bases, with 11 bases spanning the gap. The V gene's germline CDR1 is SQVTM and CDR2 ANQGSEA. The CDR3 is 13 residues long. The CDR3 spells CSVAGILNTEAFF. The CDR3 DNA follows: TGCAGCGTCGCCGGGATACTGAACACTGAAGCTTTCTTT.

This clonotype was observed at least ten times. The V call is TRBV11-1, the J call TRBJ2-5; 8 bases are shared with TRBD2. CDR3 length equals 15 residues. The trim removed 2 bases at V and 4 bases at J, leaving 6 bases unmatched. Germline V gene lookup returns CDR1 SGHAT and CDR2 FQDESV (reference sequence). The CDR3 nucleotides read TGTGCCAGCAGCTTAAGGGTAGCGGGACCAGAGACCCAGTACTTC. This gives the protein CASSLRVAGPETQYF.

This clonotype was counted a single time. The J gene is TRBJ2-7, the V gene TRBV9; the match to TRBD1 covers 8 bases. Germline V gives CDR1 SGDLS, CDR2 YYNGEE. The CDR3 has 16 residues. Trimming removed 4 bases from V and 2 bases from J; junction bases left unmatched: 11. The CDR3 DNA reads as TGTGCCAGCAGCCAAGTAGGAGGGACAGGAACCTACGAGCAGTACTTC. Its translation: CASSQVGGTGTYEQYF.

The chain employs TRBV6-1 and TRBJ2-6; D is unclear. V dropped 7 bases and J dropped 0 bases, with 7 bases sitting between them. Germline CDR1 MNHNS, CDR2 SASEGT. CDR3 length equals 14 residues. The CDR3 region is CASNPVSGANVLTF. For the CDR3, the DNA is TGTGCCAGCAATCCTGTCTCTGGGGCCAACGTCCTGACTTTC.

For this clonotype: This may be a read error: a much more frequent sequence differs by one nucleotide. The chain has TRBV20-1 and TRBJ1-5; no clear D gene. Germline lookup yields CDR1 DFQATT and CDR2 SNEGSKA (reference sequence). V was pared by 3 bases and J by 6 bases, with 30 bases between. The CDR3 is 19 amino acids. CDR3 DNA: TGCAGTGCTAGTCAGATTCGGGGTGGCAATACCCAGAAGGGTCAGCCCCAGCATTTT. Residues: CSASQIRGGNTQKGQPQHF.

The J gene is TRBJ2-1, the V gene TRBV9, with TRBD1 identical over 11 bases. Germline CDR1 SGDLS, CDR2 YYNGEE. J lost 7 bases, V lost 2 bases, and 2 bases had no gene match. The CDR3 covers 14 residues. CDR3 region: CASSVDRGLNEQFF. The CDR3 bases are TGTGCCAGCAGCGTGGACAGGGGGCTAAATGAGCAGTTCTTC.

About this clonotype itself: The junction and the germline gene differ at one end; a read error may be behind it. CDR3 in amino acids: CASSWTGGADTQCF. The DNA of the CDR3 is TGTGCCAGCAGTTGGACAGGGGGCGCAGATACGCAGTGTTTT. The chain has TRBV6-2 or TRBV6-3 and TRBJ2-3; TRBD1 matches at 11 bases. This CDR3 region has 14 residues. The germline V gene encodes CDR1 MNHEY and CDR2 SVGEGT.

As to this clonotype: This sequence may be a read error, since a much larger clone differs from it by one base. The chain joins TRBV10-3 to TRBJ2-4; D is possibly TRBD1 or TRBD2 (5 bases each). This CDR3 has 15 amino acids. Looked up from germline, CDR1 is ENHRY and CDR2 is SYGVKD. CDR3 nucleotide sequence: TGTGCCATCAGTGAAAGGGACGGTACCAAAGACATTCAGTACTTC. Its translation is CAISERDGTKDIQYF.

The chain combines TRBV7-9 with TRBJ1-6; tentative D call: TRBD1 (6 bases). Germline assignment: CDR1 SEHNR and CDR2 FQNEAQ (reference sequence). Trimming cost V 3 bases and J 0 bases, with 21 bases left between them. The CDR3 totals 20 residues. The DNA for the CDR3 is TGTGCCAGCAGCTTGGGTACAGGGCCCGGTGGAAGCTCCTATAATTCACCCCTCCACTTT. Translation: CASSLGTGPGGSSYNSPLHF.

This clonotype occurred a few times. This chain links TRBV2 with TRBJ2-7; 11 nucleotides line up with TRBD2. V lost 5 bases to trimming and J lost 3 bases; unmatched junction nucleotides: 6. The CDR3 has 15 residues. Germline values: CDR1 SNHLY, CDR2 FYNNEI. The CDR3 reads CASSYSGRAGYEQYF. CDR3 in DNA: TGTGCCAGCAGTTATAGCGGGAGGGCCGGCTACGAGCAGTACTTC. Drawing the rest from reference TRBV2 and TRBJ2-7, the complete variable domain is EPEVTQTPSHQVTQMGQEVILRCVPISNHLYFYWYRQILGQKVEFLVSFYNNEISEKSEIFDDQFSVERPDGSNFTLKIRSTKLEDSAMYFCASSYSGRAGYEQYFGPGTRLTVT.

This chain joins TRBV5-1 and TRBJ1-4; D is ambiguous. V lost 0 bases and J lost 6, with 9 bases in between. The germline CDR1 and CDR2 sequences are SGHRS and YFSETQ. CDR3 length: 14 amino acids. CDR3 nucleotides: TGCGCCAGCAGCTTGGCGGACGTTTATGAAAAACTGTTTTTT. Translation gives CASSLADVYEKLFF.